This T cell receptor beta chain was profiled in a study of OX40 agonist ivuxolimab in advanced cancers. Study information: Patients received the agonistic anti-OX40 (CD134) antibody ivuxolimab.

Points on this clone: Its antigen is unknown.

Here immunoSEQ multiplex PCR was the method, and the copy in TCRdb shows in-frame clones only, minus some. The table records approximately 23,000 clones, approximately 89% of them present only once. Study outcomes and limitations: Clonal expansion was seen in CD4+ and CD8+ blood T cells by week 6 at 0.1 to 3.0 mg/kg.

CDR1 SGHAT and CDR2 FQNNGV come from the germline V gene. V lost 4 bases and J 5 bases, leaving 3 bases between the germline ends. This CDR3 comprises 11 residues. This clonotype originated in an adult with an advanced solid tumor such as melanoma, head and neck, liver or kidney cancer. This sequence joins TRBV11-2 and TRBJ2-1; D unclear. Sequencing used CD4+ or CD8+ T cells sorted from blood, obtained in a trial of the OX40 agonist ivuxolimab. This CDR3 is CASSWDNEQFF. The CDR3 nucleotides read TGTGCCAGCAGCTGGGACAATGAGCAGTTCTTC. The full variable domain, its missing parts supplied by reference TRBV11-2 and TRBJ2-1, is EAGVAQSPRYKIIEKRQSVAFWCNPISGHATLYWYQQILGQGPKLLIQFQNNGVVDDSQLPKDRFSAERLKGVDSTLKIQPAKLEDSAVYLCASSWDNEQFFGPGTRLTVL.